The source of this T cell receptor beta chain is a study of Ad26.COV2.S vaccination and SARS-CoV-2 variants. About the study: Enrollment placed the donor in the COV1001 Ad26.COV2.S trial arm.

V lost 3 bases to trimming and J lost 1 base, with 16 bases between them. Germline V gives CDR1 SGHDT, CDR2 YYEEEE. CDR3 length: 16 residues. Study observations and caveats: Vaccinees and placebo recipients showed similar non-spike TCR breadth.

TCRdb's table, derived via immunoSEQ multiplex PCR, lists solely in-frame clones and lacks some. The table includes over 400,000 clones, roughly 90% detected once. The treatment denotes: 19 received Ad26.COV2.S at low or high dose, single or two shots; 5 received placebo; per-sample allocation not given. Sampling was done on day 63 after the first vaccine or placebo injection. As its vector, the vaccine had Ad26, which expressed Wuhan-strain SARS-CoV-2 spike. To note about this clone: What it recognizes is unknown.

V and J are TRBV5-6 and TRBJ2-5, with D perhaps matching TRBD2 (6 bases). This material consisted of peripheral blood, taken in a trial of Ad26.COV2.S vaccine versus placebo. The sequence was collected from a person aged 18 to 65 who received the Ad26.COV2.S COVID-19 vaccine or a placebo. The CDR3 region is CASSSGRGQVQETQYF. CDR3 DNA: TGTGCCAGCAGCTCCGGGAGAGGGCAAGTCCAAGAGACCCAGTACTTC.